Below are 10 T cell receptor beta chains sequenced from a single sample in a study of identical twins. TCRdb fed the 5' RACE reads into MiXCR, producing one record per CDR3 protein. Of a few hundred thousand distinct CDR3 sequences in the sample, approximately 9.1% were seen once. The sequencing sample was made of naive T cells sorted from blood. These receptors all come from a woman aged 45 to 65 in good health.

The chain has TRBV10-3 and TRBJ2-1; no definite D call. Germline loops: CDR1 ENHRY, CDR2 SYGVKD. V was cut by 3 bases and J by 5 bases, with 8 bases left in between. CDR3 length equals 13 residues. CDR3 coding DNA: TGTGCCATCAGTGAAAGTGTCAACAATGAGCAGTTCTTC. This sequence encodes CAISESVNNEQFF.

This clonotype has at least ten counts. V is TRBV10-3 and J is TRBJ1-2; a weak D match, TRBD1 (5 bases). Trimming cost V 6 bases and J 8 bases, with 13 bases left between them. Germline-derived CDR1 and CDR2 are ENHRY and SYGVKD. The CDR3 extends over 12 amino acids. The CDR3 spells CAISEQAGGYTF. The CDR3 nucleotides read TGTGCCATCAGCGAACAGGCCGGGGGCTACACCTTC.

This clonotype was picked up a small number of times. The gene calls are TRBV20-1 and TRBJ2-1, with 14 positions matching TRBD2. From germline, CDR1 is DFQATT and CDR2 SNEGSKA (reference sequence). The CDR3 is 16 amino acids. Losses at the gene ends were 6 bases for V and 8 bases for J; bases not matched to a gene: 12. The CDR3 protein is CSALTPTSGRAYEQFF. The CDR3 DNA is TGCAGTGCCCTCACCCCGACTAGCGGGAGGGCCTATGAGCAGTTCTTC.

This clonotype was seen a few times. V usage is TRBV6-2 or TRBV6-3 and J usage is TRBJ1-4; D remains ambiguous. The CDR3 sequence is 13 residues long. The germline CDR1 and CDR2 sequences are MNHEY and SVGEGT. V lost 4 bases and J 8 bases, leaving 11 bases between the germline ends. The CDR3 region has the DNA TGTGCCAGCAGTTTTGGAGGATACGAAAAACTGTTTTTT. Protein sequence: CASSFGGYEKLFF.

This clonotype occurred many times. The chain employs TRBV5-6 and TRBJ2-1; D is unclear. V was clipped by 4 bases and J by 9 bases, with 14 bases between them. Germline-derived CDR1 and CDR2 are SGHDT and YYEEEE. The CDR3 totals 13 residues. As DNA, the CDR3 is TGTGCCAGCAGCCCCGCGCGATTGTCTGAGCAGTTCTTC. Encoded protein: CASSPARLSEQFF.

The chain couples TRBV4-1 to TRBJ2-7, with 8 positions matching TRBD2. After removal of 1 base from V and 6 bases from J, the junction contained 5 bases not matched to a gene. Germline V gene lookup returns CDR1 MGHRA and CDR2 YSYEKL. The CDR3 covers 14 residues. In DNA form, the CDR3 reads TGCGCCAGCAGCCAAGCGGGAGGGCCGACCGAGCAGTACGTC. This gives the protein CASSQAGGPTEQYV.

For the CDR3, the DNA is TGTGCCAGCAGTAATAGCGGGCTACAAGAGACCCAGTACTTC. Its protein product is CASSNSGLQETQYF. The rearrangement joins TRBV12-3 or TRBV12-4 to TRBJ2-5, with 7 bases aligning to TRBD2. The CDR3 covers 14 residues. J lost 2 bases, V lost 5 bases, and 5 bases had no gene match.

Only a few counts were recorded for this clonotype. The chain employs TRBV7-9 and TRBJ2-1; possibly TRBD1 for D (6 bases). Germline-derived CDR1 and CDR2 are SEHNR and FQNEAQ (reference sequence). The V end lost 5 bases, the J end lost 10 bases, and 9 bases lay between the germline ends. The CDR3 covers 11 residues. The DNA of the CDR3 is TGTGCCAGCAGCGTGGACAGAGAGCAGTTCTTC. Encoded protein: CASSVDREQFF.

Only a few counts were recorded for this clonotype. This chain connects TRBV27 to TRBJ2-2, with TRBD2 identical over 10 bases. CDR3 length equals 15 residues. V dropped 3 bases and J dropped 6; count of bases not matched to a gene: 4. Germline lookup yields CDR1 MNHEY and CDR2 SMNVEV (reference sequence). The CDR3 region is CASSFTSGIAGELFF. CDR3 nucleotides: TGTGCCAGCAGTTTTACTAGCGGGATTGCCGGGGAGCTGTTTTTT.

This clonotype showed up just a few times. The chain has TRBV27 and TRBJ2-7; the match to TRBD2 covers 7 bases. Unmatched junction bases numbered 1, after V lost 8 bases and J lost 3 bases. Looked up from germline, CDR1 is MNHEY and CDR2 is SMNVEV (reference sequence). The CDR3 length is 11 residues. The CDR3 loop is CASSSGYEQYV. The CDR3, as DNA: TGTGCCAGCTCTAGCGGCTACGAGCAGTACGTC.